Described below is a single TCR beta chain sequence and its context. No antigen is known for it. J gave up 7 bases and V 4 bases, and 8 bases lay outside the gene matches. The germline V gene has CDR1 SGHRS and CDR2 YFSETQ. CDR3 size: 14 residues. The record originates from a study of cytomegalovirus exposure and HLA in healthy donors. Across the whole study: The use of the same platform for the 120 validation repertoires and the 550 to 700 first-cohort repertoires was reported by a later analysis.

Study-level results: Overall, around 150 TCR beta chains were annotated as cytomegalovirus-associated.

Clones were sequenced by immunoSEQ multiplex PCR, and TCRdb holds only the in-frame ones, with some missing. The sample includes tens of thousands of clones, 90% to 95% of them seen just once. The sequenced material came from PBMCs. This chain connects TRBV5-1 to TRBJ2-1; 7 bases fit TRBD1. This clonotype was obtained from a woman younger than 35 in good health and CMV-seronegative. CDR3 loop: CASSPGTEVNEQFF. DNA for the CDR3: TGCGCCAGCAGCCCAGGGACAGAGGTGAATGAGCAGTTCTTC.